This TCR beta chain was sequenced in a study of blood T cell repertoires in COVID-19. Study information: Acute and convalescent COVID-19 samples came from the United States, Italy and Spain. PBMCs, B-cell-depleted T cells, or T cells provided the cDNA or gDNA that made up the material.

Between the trimmed V and J ends, which lost 2 bases and 0 bases, there was a span of 5 bases. Per germline, CDR1 SGHNT and CDR2 YYREEE (reference sequence). This CDR3 is built from 13 residues. TCRdb keeps only in-frame clones here, not all; method: immunoSEQ multiplex PCR. The table includes about 220,000 clones, 75% to 85% detected once. The chain joins TRBV5-4 to TRBJ2-5; D is undetermined. This TCR derives from a human donor in a cohort sampled during active COVID-19. The sequenced sample consisted of peripheral blood. CDR3 in amino acids: CASSFEYQETQYF. CDR3 sequence (DNA): TGTGCCAGCAGCTTTGAGTACCAAGAGACCCAGTACTTC.